Listed below are T cell receptor beta chains from one sample, sequenced in a study of blood T cell repertoires in COVID-19. Data came from immunoSEQ multiplex PCR; TCRdb stores just in-frame clones and leaves some out. This sample has about 100,000 clones, with about 82% found just once. Material for sequencing was peripheral blood. These TCRs come from a man between 50 and 59 years old with active or convalescent COVID-19. Both conserved end residues are part of each CDR3.

V gene	J gene	CDR3 protein
TRBV9	TRBJ1-1	CASSVGDRDYTEAFF
TRBV5-1	TRBJ1-3	CASRHTGGTGNTIYF
TRBV19	TRBJ1-1	CASSIGGNRDRDVWTEAFF
TRBV24-1	TRBJ2-1	CATSDEIPSTSGAYNEQFF
TRBV12-2	TRBJ2-2	CASRPRQGTDTGELFF
TRBV5-4	TRBJ2-3	CASSPQLAGGRTDTQYF
TRBV29-1	TRBJ2-7	CSVGSGRNEQYF
TRBV24-1	TRBJ2-5	CATSDPLETQYF
TRBV10-1	TRBJ2-3	CASSESGGLGSADTQYF
TRBV21-1	TRBJ2-2	CASSKARVDWTGELFF
TRBV6-9	TRBJ2-1	CASSPQGSTSQSGGRRDEQFF
TRBV10-3	TRBJ1-6	CAISDDRDYNSPLHF
TRBV3-1/TRBV3-2	TRBJ2-5	CASSLSRDQETQYF
TRBV24-1	TRBJ2-7	CATSDTGNQRGEQYF
TRBV6-6	TRBJ1-2	CASMGQFFYGYTF
TRBV29-1	TRBJ1-6	CSAKGSGNSPLHF
TRBV7-6	TRBJ2-3	CASSREGTDTQYF
TRBV5-1	TRBJ2-7	CASSLGQYSYEQYF
TRBV7-2	TRBJ2-1	CASSPGTSGYNEQFF
TRBV24-1	TRBJ2-1	CATSDLQGSSYNEQFF
TRBV11-3	TRBJ2-1	CASSNLGTGGMNEQFF
TRBV5-4	TRBJ2-3	CASSPGQLSTDTQYF
TRBV27	TRBJ2-7	CASSYREGTYEQYF
TRBV19	TRBJ2-3	CASSTLASGADTQYF
TRBV4-1	TRBJ1-1	CASSQAAHKAFF
TRBV7-9	TRBJ2-3	CASSTQGTDTQYF
TRBV2	TRBJ1-1	CASSEAGLSSTEAFF
TRBV21-1	TRBJ1-4	CASSKEGQVGEKLFF
TRBV5-1	TRBJ2-2	CASSLVGGDTGELFF
TRBV6-1	TRBJ2-3	CASSEASGRFDTQYF
TRBV10-2	TRBJ2-7	CASGSMEHYEQYF
TRBV13	TRBJ2-5	CASSFRDYQETQYF
TRBV3-1/TRBV3-2	TRBJ2-2	CASSQDALAGAVMFF
TRBV3-1/TRBV3-2	TRBJ2-5	CASSQSPISGETQYF
TRBV7-2	TRBJ1-1	CASSFSVNTEAFF
TRBV19	TRBJ1-5	CASRSFGGGWNQPQHF
TRBV3-1/TRBV3-2	TRBJ2-1	CASSQETSGRAQQFF